This T cell receptor (beta chain) was sequenced during a study of blood T cells in healthy people across ages. The germline CDR1 and CDR2 sequences are DFQATT and SNEGSKA (reference sequence). The trim removed 5 bases at V and 2 bases at J, leaving 6 bases unmatched. The CDR3 has 14 amino acids. Next came a second PCR, run for about 7 to 12 cycles, which used a sample-barcoded 5' primer along with a J-beta primer mix. TCRdb recomputed calls from the 5' RACE reads with MiXCR, one row per CDR3 protein. This table holds around 850,000 distinct CDR3 sequences, around 34% found once. In its sample, this clonotype was seen a few times. Each individual donor underwent a draw of ten milliliters of peripheral blood.

The sample was blood. The chain links TRBV20-1 to TRBJ2-3; 8 bases are shared with TRBD2. The source of this sequence is a young man in good health. The CDR3 DNA reads TGCAGTGCTGCCGGGACTAGATACACAGATACGCAGTATTTT. It yields the protein CSAAGTRYTDTQYF.